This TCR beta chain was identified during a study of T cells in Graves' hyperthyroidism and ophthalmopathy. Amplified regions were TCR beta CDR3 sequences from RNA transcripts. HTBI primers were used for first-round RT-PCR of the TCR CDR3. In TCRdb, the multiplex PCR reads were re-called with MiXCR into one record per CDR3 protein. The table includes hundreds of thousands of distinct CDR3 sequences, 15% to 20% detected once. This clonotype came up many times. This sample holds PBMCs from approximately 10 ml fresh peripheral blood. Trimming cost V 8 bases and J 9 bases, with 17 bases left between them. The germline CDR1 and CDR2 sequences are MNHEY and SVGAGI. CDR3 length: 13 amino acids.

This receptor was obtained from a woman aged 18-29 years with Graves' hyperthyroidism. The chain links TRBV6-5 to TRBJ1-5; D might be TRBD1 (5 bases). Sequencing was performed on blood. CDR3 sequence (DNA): TGTGCCAGCTCACGGGACCCTTTGGCGCCCCAGCATTTT. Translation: CASSRDPLAPQHF.